The 28 T cell receptor beta chains in this list originate from one sample, sequenced in a study of T cell clonality in common variable immunodeficiency. The study's findings and limits: Fewer deletions and N-nucleotide insertions were reportedly seen in common variable immunodeficiency TCR beta sequences.

Their antigens are not known. Libraries were prepared by immunoSEQ multiplex PCR; TCRdb keeps only in-frame clonotypes and omits some of them. Altogether 25,000 to 30,000 clones were found in the sample, and no singletons occur. Sequencing was performed on peripheral blood mononuclear cells. The receptors here all came from a human donor with common variable immunodeficiency.

There are many counts of this clone. From the germline J gene comes the end of the CDR3, since the read stops 3 residues before it. This chain joins TRBV20-1 and TRBJ2-7; the match to TRBD1 covers 7 bases. The CDR3 spans 15 residues. V lost 5 bases, J lost 2 bases, and 12 bases stayed unmatched. CDR1 and CDR2 from the germline V gene are DFQATT and SNEGSKA (reference sequence). CDR3 protein: CSAGSSGTVTYEQYF. The sequenced part of the CDR3 DNA is TGCAGTGCTGGGAGTTCCGGGACAGTTACCTACGAG.

This clone was counted many times. Here the CDR3 reads CASSLGTGISYNEQFF. The sequenced part of the CDR3 DNA is TGCGCCAGCAGCTTGGGGACAGGCATCTCCTACAATGAG. The rearrangement links TRBV5-1 to TRBJ2-1; 7 bases are shared with TRBD1. The DNA ends 3 residues before the CDR3 does, and the rest of the CDR3 is filled in from the germline J gene. The CDR3 spans 16 residues. Unmatched junction bases numbered 3, after V lost 0 bases and J lost 0 bases. Germline lookup yields CDR1 SGHRS and CDR2 YFSETQ.

Details on this clone: The read finishes 3 residues shy of the CDR3 end, and the germline J gene is used to complete it. The chain combines TRBV5-1 with TRBJ2-1; TRBD1 matches 9 bases. Trimming took 4 bases from V and 3 from J; bases not matched to a gene: 5. The CDR3 sequence is 15 residues long. CDR1 SGHRS and CDR2 YFSETQ come from the germline V gene. Partial CDR3 DNA: TGCGCCAGCAGCCCAGGGACAGGGCTCTACAATGAG. Translating it yields CASSPGTGLYNE. The full-length CDR3 reads as CASSPGTGLYNEQFF.

A few counts support this clone. The DNA ends 3 residues before the CDR3 does, and the rest of the CDR3 is filled in from the germline J gene. V is TRBV18 and J is TRBJ2-2; 15 bases are a match to TRBD2. Germline values: CDR1 KGHSH, CDR2 LQKENI. V lost 5 bases and J lost 0; bases outside the gene matches: 10. The CDR3 covers 20 residues. CDR3 residues: CASSVLGTSGRTANTGELFF. The sequenced part of the CDR3 DNA is TGTGCCAGCTCAGTCCTCGGGACTAGCGGGAGGACTGCGAACACCGGGGAG.

This clone was picked up a small number of times. The read stops 3 residues short of the end of the CDR3; the missing end is completed from the germline J gene. The J gene is TRBJ2-7, the V gene TRBV7-6; 7 bases map to TRBD1. Germline lookup yields CDR1 SGHVS and CDR2 FNYEAQ. V lost 0 bases and J lost 6; bases outside the gene matches: 8. The CDR3 consists of 15 residues. The DNA read from the CDR3 is TGTGCCAGCAGCTTAGCTGAGACAGGGAACGGCGAG. As protein: CASSLAETGNGE. The entire CDR3 protein reads CASSLAETGNGEQYF. Full variable domain (missing parts from reference TRBV7-6 and TRBJ2-7): GAGVSQSPRYKVTKRGQDVALRCDPISGHVSLYWYRQALGQGPEFLTYFNYEAQQDKSGLPNDRFSAERPEGSISTLTIQRTEQRDSAMYRCASSLAETGNGEQYFGPGTRLTVT.

This clone was detected ten times or more. CDR3 protein: CSARDLRASGRSYNEQFF. CDR3 DNA, as far as it was read: TGCAGTGCTAGAGATCTACGGGCTAGCGGGCGATCCTACAATGAG. The chain couples TRBV20-1 to TRBJ2-1; 8 bases agree with TRBD2. From the germline J gene comes the end of the CDR3, since the read stops 3 residues before it. V lost 0 bases to trimming and J lost 1 base; unmatched junction nucleotides: 11. There are 18 residues in the CDR3. Germline-derived CDR1 and CDR2 are DFQATT and SNEGSKA (reference sequence).

As for this clone: The read is 3 residues too short to cover the CDR3 end, so that end is filled in from the germline J gene. V is TRBV19 and J is TRBJ1-1; D call uncertain. This CDR3 has 14 amino acids. V was pared by 7 bases and J by 6 bases, with 18 bases between. Germline V CDR1 and CDR2: LNHDA, SQIVND (reference sequence). CDR3 DNA (partial): TGTGCCAGTATCGGGTTCGCCATAAGCGCTGAA. This translates into CASIGFAISAE. The entire CDR3 reads CASIGFAISAEAFF.

This clone was counted a few times. The covered CDR3 bases are TGTGCCAGCAGCCACCGACAGAATTCACCC. Its translation is CASSHRQNSP. In full, the CDR3 is CASSHRQNSPLHF. The gene calls are TRBV7-2 and TRBJ1-6; possibly TRBD1 for D (5 bases). The sequence runs out 3 residues before the end of the CDR3; the remainder is reconstructed from the germline J gene. From germline, CDR1 is SGHTA and CDR2 FQGNSA. The CDR3 length is 13 residues. V lost 5 bases and J 7 bases, leaving 9 bases between the germline ends.

This clone showed up just a few times. The read ends 3 residues early relative to the CDR3; the germline J gene fills the gap. The chain recombines TRBV7-6 with TRBJ2-5; 8 bases are a match to TRBD1. With V trimmed by 5 bases and J by 5 bases, 1 base remained unmatched. CDR3 length: 12 residues. Looked up from germline, CDR1 is SGHVS and CDR2 is FNYEAQ. CDR3 loop: CASSHRGETQYF. Partial CDR3 DNA: TGTGCCAGCAGCCACAGGGGGGAGACC.

This clone was seen repeatedly, ten times or more. The read halts 3 residues ahead of the CDR3 end, with the missing end drawn from the germline J gene. J is TRBJ2-7 and V is TRBV18; no reliable D call. Germline assignment: CDR1 KGHSH and CDR2 LQKENI. Trimming took off 0 bases at V and 5 bases at J, with 8 bases between the two ends. This CDR3 is built from 13 residues. The CDR3 region is CASSPPGSDEQYF. The CDR3 DNA, read in part, is TGTGCCAGCTCACCACCCGGGTCTGACGAG.

This clone was counted only a few times. The CDR3 goes on 3 residues after the read ends, and that part is filled in from the germline J gene. The chain combines TRBV2 with TRBJ1-6; D possibly corresponds to TRBD1 (5 bases). The V end was cut by 3 bases, the J end by 10 bases, with 10 bases between. The CDR3 contains 13 residues. The germline V gene has CDR1 SNHLY and CDR2 FYNNEI. CDR3: CASSDEGWSPLHF. The part of the CDR3 DNA that was read is TGTGCCAGCAGTGACGAGGGGTGGTCACCC.

The table lists this clone with many counts. The CDR3 extends 3 residues past the end of the read, so its final part is completed from the germline J gene. This chain connects TRBV29-1 to TRBJ2-1; the match to TRBD2 covers 10 bases. The junction had 9 bases not matched to a gene; V was cut back by 7 bases and J by 3 bases. Germline V gene lookup returns CDR1 SQVTM and CDR2 ANQGSEA. CDR3 length: 15 residues. The CDR3 DNA, read in part, is TGCAGCGCCAAACAAGGACTAGCGGTCTACAATGAG. Protein: CSAKQGLAVYNE. The whole CDR3 protein is CSAKQGLAVYNEQFF.

This clone has only a few counts. The read halts 3 residues ahead of the CDR3 end, with the missing end drawn from the germline J gene. The V call is TRBV7-8, the J call TRBJ1-2; 8 nucleotides match TRBD1. Germline CDR1 is SGHVS and CDR2 is FQNEAQ. J lost 1 base, V lost 3 bases, and 13 bases had no gene match. The CDR3 totals 18 residues. CDR3 bases read: TGTGCCAGCAGCTTGAGTCTTGACAGGGGATTGGATAACTATGGC. Its protein is CASSLSLDRGLDNYG. The entire CDR3 protein reads CASSLSLDRGLDNYGYTF.

The table lists this clone with a few counts. The read falls 3 residues short of the CDR3 end, and the missing part is taken from the germline J gene. V and J are TRBV2 and TRBJ2-4, with a possible D match to TRBD1 (5 bases). CDR3 length equals 13 residues. The germline V and J ends were trimmed by 7 bases and 4 bases, with 11 bases remaining between them. CDR1 is SNHLY, CDR2 FYNNEI, per germline. This CDR3 is CASTMDTKNIQYF. The sequenced part of the CDR3 DNA is TGTGCCAGCACTATGGACACGAAAAACATT.

This clone ranks as medium-sized. CDR3 bases read: TGTGCCAGCTCACTCGAGAATCGGTGGCAAGAGACC. Translating it yields CASSLENRWQET. The whole CDR3 protein is CASSLENRWQETQYF. The chain uses TRBV18 and TRBJ2-5; D remains unclear. The sequenced fragment ends 3 residues before the CDR3 boundary, so the rest is inferred from the germline J gene. This CDR3 region has 15 residues. Germline CDR1 is KGHSH and CDR2 is LQKENI. V dropped 4 bases and J dropped 2 bases, with 14 bases sitting between them.

CDR3 sequence: CASSDPIGYNEQFF. The sequenced part of the CDR3 DNA is TGTGCCAGCAGCGACCCGATAGGGTACAATGAG. The chain joins TRBV7-8 to TRBJ2-1; D gene unclear. The read falls 3 residues short of the CDR3 end, and the missing part is taken from the germline J gene. This CDR3 region has 14 residues. Germline V gives CDR1 SGHVS, CDR2 FQNEAQ. Trimming removed 5 bases at V and 4 bases at J, with 12 bases between.

This clone was observed many times. The CDR3 end falls 3 residues outside the read, so it is completed with the germline J gene. The chain has TRBV20-1 and TRBJ1-1, with D tentatively TRBD1 (5 bases). The germline gives CDR1 DFQATT, CDR2 SNEGSKA (reference sequence). The CDR3 covers 11 residues. The ends were cut back, 5 bases at V and 6 bases at J, with 10 bases in the middle. Partial CDR3 DNA: TGCAGTGCTTATTGGGGGGCTGAA. Translated, it gives CSAYWGAE. The entire CDR3 is CSAYWGAEAFF.

In this sample, this clone turned up many times. The read falls 3 residues short of the CDR3 end, and the missing part is taken from the germline J gene. The gene calls are TRBV30 and TRBJ2-1, with 12 bases aligning to TRBD2. The CDR3 totals 15 residues. Germline V gives CDR1 GTSNPN, CDR2 SVGIG (reference sequence). With V trimmed by 3 bases and J by 5 bases, 5 bases remained unmatched. CDR3 amino acids: CAWSDGLAGHNEQFF. The covered CDR3 bases are TGTGCCTGGAGCGATGGACTAGCGGGACACAATGAG.

In its sample, this clone was seen many times. Read data end 3 residues before the CDR3 end; the end is taken from the germline J gene. The chain combines TRBV18 with TRBJ2-1; 10 positions match TRBD2. The length of the CDR3 is 14 residues. CDR1 is KGHSH, CDR2 LQKENI, per germline. Trimming cost V 3 bases and J 5 bases; bases outside gene matches: 1. The part of the CDR3 DNA that was read is TGTGCCAGCTCACCCGGGACTAGCGACAATGAG. It codes for CASSPGTSDNE. In full, the CDR3 is CASSPGTSDNEQFF.

This clone was seen at least ten times. The CDR3 end falls 3 residues outside the read, so it is completed with the germline J gene. The gene calls are TRBV20-1 and TRBJ2-3; a weak D match, TRBD1 (5 bases). Germline CDR1 and CDR2: DFQATT and SNEGSKA (reference sequence). The CDR3 runs 15 residues. Trimming shortened V by 3 bases and J by 0 bases, and 13 bases separated the two germline ends. The covered CDR3 bases are TGCAGTGCTAGTAGGCCAGGGTCGAGCACAGATACG. Encoded protein: CSASRPGSSTDT. The CDR3, in full, reads CSASRPGSSTDTQYF.

The sample holds many counts of this clone. The CDR3 end is not reached by the read, which stops 3 residues before it; the germline J gene fills it in. The rearrangement joins TRBV7-2 to TRBJ1-2; 11 bases align to TRBD1. CDR3 length: 14 residues. Germline V gives CDR1 SGHTA, CDR2 FQGNSA. The sequenced part of the CDR3 DNA is TGTGCCAGCAGCGACAGGACAGGGGGCCGGGGC. Protein sequence: CASSDRTGGRG. The whole CDR3 protein is CASSDRTGGRGYTF.

This clone has ten or more counts. The read ends 3 residues shy of where the CDR3 ends; the end is completed using the germline J gene. This rearrangement joins TRBV10-1 to TRBJ2-1; 11 bases agree with TRBD2. The germline V gene encodes CDR1 WNHNN and CDR2 SYGVQD (reference sequence). Unmatched junction bases numbered 2, after V lost 5 bases and J lost 2 bases. This CDR3 has 15 residues. The chain's CDR3 is CASSLAGGPYNEQFF. The CDR3 DNA, read in part, is TGCGCCAGCAGTTTAGCGGGAGGGCCCTACAATGAG.

This clone was found many times. The read ends 3 residues shy of where the CDR3 ends; the end is completed using the germline J gene. The J gene is TRBJ1-1, the V gene TRBV5-5, with 7 bases matching TRBD1. The CDR3 has 13 residues. V dropped 7 bases and J dropped 3; count of bases not matched to a gene: 6. Per the germline V gene, CDR1 is SGHKS and CDR2 is YYEKEE (reference sequence). The CDR3 protein is CASQAGGDTEAFF. The sequenced part of the CDR3 DNA is TGTGCCAGCCAGGCAGGGGGAGACACTGAA.

A remark on this clone: Read coverage stops 3 residues before the CDR3 terminus; the germline J gene supplies the remainder. The chain is built from TRBV6-1 and TRBJ2-4, with D possibly matching TRBD2 (7 bases). The V and J ends lost 4 bases and 0 bases respectively, with 13 bases between them. This CDR3 spans 16 amino acids. Germline CDR1 MNHNS, CDR2 SASEGT. The CDR3 bases that were read are TGTGCCAGCAGTGTAGGGGGGGAAGTAGCCAAAAACATT. Its translation is CASSVGGEVAKNI. The entire CDR3 protein reads CASSVGGEVAKNIQYF.

This clone was observed a few times. The CDR3 end is not reached by the read, which stops 3 residues before it; the germline J gene fills it in. The rearrangement joins TRBV29-1 to TRBJ2-7, with 8 bases lining up with TRBD1. CDR3 length: 12 amino acids. The ends lost 6 bases at V and 3 bases at J; junction bases unmatched: 4. Germline V gene sequence: CDR1 SQVTM, CDR2 ANQGSEA. This CDR3 reads CSVGDRGYEQYF. The sequenced part of the CDR3 DNA is TGCAGCGTCGGCGACAGGGGCTACGAG.

This clone was detected many times. With the read ending 3 residues before the CDR3 end, the germline J gene is used to fill in that end. This sequence joins TRBV18 and TRBJ2-1; 13 bases agree with TRBD2. The V gene's germline CDR1 is KGHSH and CDR2 LQKENI. This CDR3 spans 17 amino acids. Losses at the gene ends were 0 bases for V and 9 bases for J; bases not matched to a gene: 8. The part of the CDR3 DNA that was read is TGTGCCAGCTCACCACCAACTAGCGGGAGGGCCCTCAGTGAG. Amino acid sequence: CASSPPTSGRALSE. In full, the CDR3 is CASSPPTSGRALSEQFF.

Remarks on this clone: The missing CDR3 end, 3 residues past where the read stops, is filled in from the germline J gene. The rearrangement joins TRBV2 to TRBJ2-7; D remains unclear. The CDR3 spans 10 residues. V was shortened by 6 bases and J by 5 bases, with 5 bases between the two germline ends. Germline CDR1 is SNHLY and CDR2 is FYNNEI. The CDR3 bases that were read are TGTGCCAGCAGATTCAACGAG. Translation gives CASRFNE. The CDR3 as a whole reads CASRFNEQYF.

As regards this clone: The DNA ends 3 residues before the CDR3 does, and the rest of the CDR3 is filled in from the germline J gene. This chain uses TRBV19 with TRBJ2-5; 7 bases are a match to TRBD1. V shed 6 bases and J 2 bases; nucleotides not matched to a gene: 12. The CDR3 runs 16 residues. Germline CDR1 LNHDA, CDR2 SQIVND (reference sequence). CDR3 DNA (partial): TGTGCCAGTAGACAGGGCTGGGACAGCCTACAAGAGACC. Translating gives CASRQGWDSLQET. The CDR3 reads in full as CASRQGWDSLQETQYF. The full variable domain, its missing parts supplied by reference TRBV19 and TRBJ2-5, is DGGITQSPKYLFRKEGQNVTLSCEQNLNHDAMYWYRQDPGQGLRLIYYSQIVNDFQKGDIAEGYSVSREKKESFPLTVTSAQKNPTAFYLCASRQGWDSLQETQYFGPGTRLLVL.